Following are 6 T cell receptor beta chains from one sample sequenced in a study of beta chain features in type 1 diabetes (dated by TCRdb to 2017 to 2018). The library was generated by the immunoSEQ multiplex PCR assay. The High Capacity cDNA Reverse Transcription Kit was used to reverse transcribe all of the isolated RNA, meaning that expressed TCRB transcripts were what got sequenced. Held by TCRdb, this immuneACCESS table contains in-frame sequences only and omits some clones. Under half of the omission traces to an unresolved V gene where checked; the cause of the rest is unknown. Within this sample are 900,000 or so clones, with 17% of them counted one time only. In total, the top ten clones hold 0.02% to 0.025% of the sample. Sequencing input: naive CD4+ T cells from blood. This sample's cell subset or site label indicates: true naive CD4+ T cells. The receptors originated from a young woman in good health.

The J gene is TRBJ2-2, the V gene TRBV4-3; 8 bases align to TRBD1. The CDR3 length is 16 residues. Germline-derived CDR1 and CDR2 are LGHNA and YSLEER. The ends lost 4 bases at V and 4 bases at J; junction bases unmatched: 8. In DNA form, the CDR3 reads TGCGCCAGCAGCCCGCGAGGACAGGGAAGCACCGGGGAGCTGTTTTTT. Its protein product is CASSPRGQGSTGELFF.

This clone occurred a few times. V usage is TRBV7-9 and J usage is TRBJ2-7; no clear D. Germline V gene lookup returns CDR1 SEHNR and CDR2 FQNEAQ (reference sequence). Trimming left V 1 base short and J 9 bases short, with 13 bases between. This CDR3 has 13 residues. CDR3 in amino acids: CASSLEGLAWQYF. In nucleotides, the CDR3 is TGTGCCAGCAGCTTAGAAGGGTTGGCGTGGCAGTACTTC.

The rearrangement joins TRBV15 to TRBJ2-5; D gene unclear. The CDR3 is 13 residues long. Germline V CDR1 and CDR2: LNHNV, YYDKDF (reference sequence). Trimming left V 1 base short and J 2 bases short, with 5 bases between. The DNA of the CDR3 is TGTGCCACCAGCAGAGCCAGACAAGAGACCCAGTACTTC. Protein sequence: CATSRARQETQYF.

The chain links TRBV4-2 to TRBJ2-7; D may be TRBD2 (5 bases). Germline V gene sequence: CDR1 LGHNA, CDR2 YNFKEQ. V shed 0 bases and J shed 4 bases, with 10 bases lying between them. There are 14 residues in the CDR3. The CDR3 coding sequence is TGTGCCAGCAGCCAAGATTCGGGGAATTACGAGCAGTACTTC. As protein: CASSQDSGNYEQYF.

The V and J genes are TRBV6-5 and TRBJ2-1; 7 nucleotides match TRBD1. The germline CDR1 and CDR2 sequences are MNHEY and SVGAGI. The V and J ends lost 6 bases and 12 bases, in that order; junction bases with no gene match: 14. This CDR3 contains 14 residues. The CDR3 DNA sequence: TGTGCCAGCAGCCGGGACAGCCCTTACAGTGCGCAGTTCTTC. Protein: CASSRDSPYSAQFF.

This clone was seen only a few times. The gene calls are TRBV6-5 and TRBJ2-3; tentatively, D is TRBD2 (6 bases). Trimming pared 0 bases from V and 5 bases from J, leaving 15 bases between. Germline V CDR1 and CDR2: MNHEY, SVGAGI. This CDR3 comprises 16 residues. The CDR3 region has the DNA TGTGCCAGCAGTTACTCGAAACGGGAGCAGGAAGATACGCAGTATTTT. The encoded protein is CASSYSKREQEDTQYF.